This TCR beta chain was retrieved from a study of CD8+ T cells in alopecia areata. The treatment denotes: oral pan-JAK inhibitor, 5-10 mg twice daily. Alopecia areata patients provided lesional scalp punch biopsies and peripheral blood. PBMCs served as the source from which CD4+ and CD8+ T cells were sorted. The CDR3 is 17 residues long. V shed 4 bases and J shed 0 bases, with 20 bases lying between them. CDR1 and CDR2 (germline): SGHDT, YYEEEE. The authors extracted RNA and reverse transcribed it into cDNA as the sequencing template. Clones were sequenced by immunoSEQ multiplex PCR, and TCRdb holds only the in-frame ones, with some missing. This sample has 130,000 or so clones; about 85% occur once, and the top ten carry approximately 13%.

The receptor's source is a human donor with alopecia areata. This chain joins TRBV5-6 and TRBJ2-7, with D tentatively TRBD1 (7 bases). The sequences come from CD8+ T cells sorted from blood, collected at week 4, from a patient treated with tofacitinib. The chain's CDR3 is CASSPTPGGPSSYEQYF. CDR3 in DNA: TGTGCCAGCAGCCCTACCCCAGGGGGGCCCAGCTCCTACGAGCAGTACTTC.